This TCR beta chain derives from a study of identical twins. Study-wide results and caveats: Zero-insertion findings could be partly confounded by invariant cells (MAIT and iNKT cells). Its conclusions, products of cross-sectional statistical analysis, did not come from following the same donors. Abundant cord blood beta clonotypes carried fewer insertions; memory repertoires showed none.

Unique molecular identifiers were present on cDNA, and template switching added a universal primer site. TCRdb processed the 5' RACE reads anew with MiXCR; each CDR3 protein has one entry. The sample has approximately 530,000 distinct CDR3 sequences, 20% to 25% seen once. This clonotype was picked up a small number of times. Its antigen is not known. CDR3 length: 16 amino acids. CDR1 and CDR2 (germline): SGHTA, FQGTGA. The V gene end was trimmed by 2 bases and the J gene end by 0 bases; junction bases not matched to a gene: 4. This same sample was also taken into another study, of yellow fever vaccine responses in identical twins.

Sequenced: CD4+ T cells sorted from blood. This chain uses TRBV7-3 with TRBJ1-1; 9 positions agree with TRBD1. This receptor was obtained from a woman between 18 and 29 years old in good health. The CDR3 reads CASSLLGQGLNTEAFF. CDR3 sequence (DNA): TGTGCCAGCAGCTTATTAGGACAGGGGTTGAACACTGAAGCTTTCTTT.